The 2 T cell receptor beta chains listed next were all sequenced from one sample in a study of shared clonotypes between healthy human individuals. TCRdb's table, derived via immunoSEQ multiplex PCR, lists solely in-frame clones and lacks some. The repertoire holds millions of clones, with 85% to 95% as singletons. Sequencing input: naive CD4+ T cells from PBMCs. Subset indicated: CD45RA+ positively selected. The source is a man aged 18 to 30 in good health. Some clones in this sample may be carry-over from other donors' samples.

Points on this clone: Other DNA sequences within the sample encode an identical CDR3. V gene TRBV28 combines with J gene TRBJ2-6; D gene ambiguous. V lost 1 base and J 0 bases, leaving 7 bases between the germline ends. Germline V CDR1 and CDR2: MDHEN, SYDVKM. This CDR3 contains 16 residues. The CDR3 coding sequence is TGTGCCAGCAGTTTATTAGGTAGCTCTGGGGCCAACGTCCTGACTTTC. Translating it yields CASSLLGSSGANVLTF. The full variable domain, in which reference TRBV28 and TRBJ2-6 provide the parts outside the CDR3, is DVKVTQSSRYLVKRTGEKVFLECVQDMDHENMFWYRQDPGLGLRLIYFSYDVKMKEKGDIPEGYSVSREKKERFSLILESASTNQTSMYLCASSLLGSSGANVLTFGAGSRLTVL.

The chain couples TRBV7-6 to TRBJ2-5; D remains unclear. There are 13 residues in the CDR3. Trimming removed 4 bases from V and 5 bases from J, with 11 bases in between. Germline V CDR1 and CDR2: SGHVS, FNYEAQ. CDR3 residues: CASSSRLMETQYF. In DNA form, the CDR3 reads TGTGCCAGCAGCTCCCGGTTGATGGAGACCCAGTACTTC. The variable domain in full, with the rest retrieved from reference TRBV7-6 and TRBJ2-5, is GAGVSQSPRYKVTKRGQDVALRCDPISGHVSLYWYRQALGQGPEFLTYFNYEAQQDKSGLPNDRFSAERPEGSISTLTIQRTEQRDSAMYRCASSSRLMETQYFGPGTRLLVL.